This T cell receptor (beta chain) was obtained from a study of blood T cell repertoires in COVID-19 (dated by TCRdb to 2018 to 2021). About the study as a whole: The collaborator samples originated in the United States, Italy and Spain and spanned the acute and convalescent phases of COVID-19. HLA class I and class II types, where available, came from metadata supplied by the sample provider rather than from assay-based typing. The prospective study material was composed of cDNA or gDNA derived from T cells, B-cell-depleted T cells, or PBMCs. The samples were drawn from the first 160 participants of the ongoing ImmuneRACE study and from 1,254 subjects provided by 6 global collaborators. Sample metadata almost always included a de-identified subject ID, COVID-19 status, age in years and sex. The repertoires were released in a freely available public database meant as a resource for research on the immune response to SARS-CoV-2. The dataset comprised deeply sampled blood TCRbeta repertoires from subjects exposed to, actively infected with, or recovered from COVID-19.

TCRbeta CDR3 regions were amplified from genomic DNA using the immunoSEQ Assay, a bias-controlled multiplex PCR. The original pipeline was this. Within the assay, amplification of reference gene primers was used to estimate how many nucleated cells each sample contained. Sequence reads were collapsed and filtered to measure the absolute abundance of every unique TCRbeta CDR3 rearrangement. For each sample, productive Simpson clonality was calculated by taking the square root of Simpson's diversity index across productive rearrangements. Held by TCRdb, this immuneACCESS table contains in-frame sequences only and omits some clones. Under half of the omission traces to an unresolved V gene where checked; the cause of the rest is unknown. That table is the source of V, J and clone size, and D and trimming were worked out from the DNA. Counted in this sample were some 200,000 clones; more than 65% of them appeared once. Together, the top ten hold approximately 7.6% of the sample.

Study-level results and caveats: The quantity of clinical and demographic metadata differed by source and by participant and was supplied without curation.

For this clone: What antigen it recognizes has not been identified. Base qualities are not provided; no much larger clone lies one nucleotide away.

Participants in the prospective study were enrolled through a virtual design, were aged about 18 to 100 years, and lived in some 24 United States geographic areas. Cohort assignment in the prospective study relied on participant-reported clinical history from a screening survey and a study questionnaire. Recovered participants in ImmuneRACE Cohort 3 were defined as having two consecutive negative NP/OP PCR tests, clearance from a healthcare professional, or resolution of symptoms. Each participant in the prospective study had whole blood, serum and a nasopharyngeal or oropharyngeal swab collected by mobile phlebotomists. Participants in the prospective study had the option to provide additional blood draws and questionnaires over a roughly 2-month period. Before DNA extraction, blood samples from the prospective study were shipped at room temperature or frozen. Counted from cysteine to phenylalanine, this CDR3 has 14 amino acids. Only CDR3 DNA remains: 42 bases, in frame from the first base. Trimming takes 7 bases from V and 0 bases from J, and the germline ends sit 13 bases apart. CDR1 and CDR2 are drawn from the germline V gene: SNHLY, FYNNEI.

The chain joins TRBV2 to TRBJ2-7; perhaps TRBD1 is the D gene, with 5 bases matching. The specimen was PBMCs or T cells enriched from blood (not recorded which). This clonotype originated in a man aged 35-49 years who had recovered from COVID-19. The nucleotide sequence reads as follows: TGTGCCAGCAATTCAGGACAAACCTCCTACGAGCAGTACTTC. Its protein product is CASNSGQTSYEQYF.